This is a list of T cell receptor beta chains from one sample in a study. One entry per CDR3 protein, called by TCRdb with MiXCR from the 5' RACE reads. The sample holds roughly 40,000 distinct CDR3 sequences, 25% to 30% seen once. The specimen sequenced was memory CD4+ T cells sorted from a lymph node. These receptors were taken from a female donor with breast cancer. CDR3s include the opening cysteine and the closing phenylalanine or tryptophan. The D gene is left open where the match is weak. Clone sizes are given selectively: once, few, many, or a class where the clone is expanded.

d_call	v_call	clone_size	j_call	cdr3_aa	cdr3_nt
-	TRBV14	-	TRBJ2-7	CASSQFSGVSYEQYF	TGTGCCAGCAGCCAATTTAGTGGCGTCTCCTACGAGCAGTACTTC
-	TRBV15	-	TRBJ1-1	CATSRDRTSNTEAFF	TGTGCCACCAGCAGAGATCGGACCTCGAACACTGAAGCTTTCTTT
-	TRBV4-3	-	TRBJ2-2	CASSLGAEGGEPFF	TGCGCCAGCAGCTTAGGGGCCGAAGGCGGGGAGCCGTTTTTT
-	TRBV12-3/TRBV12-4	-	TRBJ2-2	CASSSGLSNTGELFF	TGTGCCAGCAGTTCAGGACTCTCGAACACCGGGGAGCTGTTTTTT
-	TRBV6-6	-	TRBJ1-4	CASSYSGLEKLFF	TGTGCCAGCAGTTACTCGGGGCTCGAAAAACTGTTTTTT
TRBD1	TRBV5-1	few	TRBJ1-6	CASSSQGVNSPLHF	TGCGCCAGCAGCTCACAGGGGGTGAATTCACCCCTCCACTTT
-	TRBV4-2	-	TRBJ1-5	CASSQDLGNQPQHF	TGTGCCAGCAGCCAAGACCTAGGAAATCAGCCCCAGCATTTT
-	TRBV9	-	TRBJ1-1	CASSARQAGTEAFF	TGTGCCAGCAGCGCCCGACAGGCGGGCACTGAAGCTTTCTTT
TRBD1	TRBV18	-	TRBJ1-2	CASSPIRQGEMSGYTF	TGTGCCAGCTCACCGATCCGACAGGGTGAAATGAGTGGCTACACCTTC
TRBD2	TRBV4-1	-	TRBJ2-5	CASSPGGAGIETQYF	TGCGCCAGCAGCCCGGGGGGAGCGGGAATAGAGACCCAGTACTTC
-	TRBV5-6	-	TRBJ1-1	CASSLRGLNTEAFF	TGTGCCAGCAGCTTGCGGGGATTGAACACTGAAGCTTTCTTT
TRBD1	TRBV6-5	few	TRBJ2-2	CASSNRGQGNTGELFF	TGTGCCAGCAGTAACAGGGGACAGGGGAACACCGGGGAGCTGTTTTTT
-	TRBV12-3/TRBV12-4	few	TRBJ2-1	CASTRGVNNEQFF	TGTGCCAGCACCAGAGGGGTCAACAATGAGCAGTTCTTC
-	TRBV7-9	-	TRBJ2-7	CASSLGSHEQYF	TGTGCCAGCAGCTTAGGATCCCACGAGCAGTACTTC
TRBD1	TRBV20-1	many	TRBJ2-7	CSATNPRDRAYEQYF	TGCAGTGCTACTAACCCCCGGGACAGGGCCTACGAGCAGTACTTC
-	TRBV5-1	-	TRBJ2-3	CAGSPGGAGLTTQYF	TGCGCCGGCAGCCCCGGCGGTGCTGGTCTGACTACGCAGTATTTT
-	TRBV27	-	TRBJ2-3	CASQGLSTDTQYF	TGTGCCTCACAGGGCTTGAGCACAGATACGCAGTATTTT
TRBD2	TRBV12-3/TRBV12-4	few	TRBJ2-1	CATQLAGGSYNEQFF	TGTGCCACTCAACTAGCGGGAGGGTCCTACAATGAGCAGTTCTTC
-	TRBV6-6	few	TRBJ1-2	CASSTGKTAPYGYTF	TGTGCCAGCAGCACAGGAAAGACAGCTCCTTATGGCTACACCTTC
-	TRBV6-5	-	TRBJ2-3	CASIPIGGPQYF	TGTGCCAGCATTCCTATAGGGGGTCCGCAGTATTTT
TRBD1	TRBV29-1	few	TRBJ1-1	CSVPDRGLGRNTEAFF	TGCAGCGTTCCGGACAGGGGTTTGGGTCGGAACACTGAAGCTTTCTTT
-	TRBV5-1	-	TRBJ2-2	CASSITGNTGELFF	TGCGCCAGCAGCATAACAGGGAACACCGGGGAGCTGTTTTTT
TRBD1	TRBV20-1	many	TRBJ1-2	CSARGTGVAYGYTF	TGCAGTGCTAGAGGGACAGGGGTCGCCTATGGCTACACCTTC
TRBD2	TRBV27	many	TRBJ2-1	CASSLSRTSGESYNEQFF	TGTGCCAGCAGCCTATCTAGGACTAGCGGGGAGTCCTACAATGAGCAGTTCTTC
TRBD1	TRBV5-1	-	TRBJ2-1	CASSLGQGASNEQFF	TGCGCCAGCAGCTTGGGACAGGGGGCGAGCAATGAGCAGTTCTTC
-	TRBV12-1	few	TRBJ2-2	CASTPTGAKHTGELFF	TGTGCCAGCACTCCCACGGGGGCGAAACACACCGGGGAGCTGTTTTTT
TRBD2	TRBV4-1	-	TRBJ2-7	CASSLKAGGTYEQYF	TGCGCCAGCAGCCTAAAAGCGGGAGGAACCTACGAGCAGTACTTC
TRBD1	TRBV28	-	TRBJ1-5	CATSPQGGSNQPQHF	TGTGCCACCAGTCCGCAGGGGGGAAGCAATCAGCCCCAGCATTTT
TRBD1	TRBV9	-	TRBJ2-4	CASSVDWTGGSTKNIQYF	TGTGCCAGCAGCGTAGACTGGACAGGGGGTTCAACCAAAAACATTCAGTACTTC
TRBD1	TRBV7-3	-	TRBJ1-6	CASSRDRGHGSPLHF	TGTGCCAGCAGCCGAGACAGGGGGCACGGTTCACCCCTCCACTTT
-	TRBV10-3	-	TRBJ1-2	CAIAGAATNYGYTF	TGTGCCATCGCCGGGGCGGCTACTAACTATGGCTACACCTTC
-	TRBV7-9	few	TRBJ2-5	CASSFRVPETQYF	TGTGCCAGCAGCTTCAGGGTACCAGAGACCCAGTACTTC
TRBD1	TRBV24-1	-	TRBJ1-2	CATSDAGTGHYGYTF	TGTGCCACCAGTGATGCCGGGACAGGACACTATGGCTACACCTTC
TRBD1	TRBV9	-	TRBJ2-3	CASSVTGWPTDTQYF	TGTGCCAGCAGCGTGACAGGGTGGCCCACAGATACGCAGTATTTT
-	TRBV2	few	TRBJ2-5	CASSEALLGGETQYF	TGTGCCAGCAGTGAAGCGCTTTTAGGGGGAGAGACCCAGTACTTC
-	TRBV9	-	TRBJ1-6	CASSADPGPRGSPLHF	TGTGCCAGCAGCGCCGACCCAGGGCCCAGGGGATCACCCCTCCACTTT
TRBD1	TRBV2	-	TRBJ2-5	CASREDRGGETQYF	TGTGCCAGCAGGGAAGACAGGGGTGGGGAGACCCAGTACTTC
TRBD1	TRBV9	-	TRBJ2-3	CASSVPGQGTDTQYF	TGTGCCAGCAGCGTCCCGGGACAGGGCACAGATACGCAGTATTTT
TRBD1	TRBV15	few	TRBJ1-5	CATSRGQGTRHQPQHF	TGTGCCACCAGCAGAGGACAGGGAACGAGGCATCAGCCCCAGCATTTT
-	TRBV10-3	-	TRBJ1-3	CAIGRDTIYF	TGTGCCATCGGTCGGGACACCATATATTTT
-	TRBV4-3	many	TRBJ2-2	CASRRGTGELFF	TGCGCCAGCAGGAGGGGCACCGGGGAGCTGTTTTTT
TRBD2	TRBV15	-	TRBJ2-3	CATSRDQLAGDVDTQYF	TGTGCCACCAGCAGAGATCAACTAGCGGGAGATGTGGATACGCAGTATTTT
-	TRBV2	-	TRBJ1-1	CASKQDYTEAFF	TGTGCCAGTAAACAGGACTACACTGAAGCTTTCTTT
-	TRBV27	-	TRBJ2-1	CASSSLTPYPYNEQFF	TGTGCCAGCAGTTCCTTGACCCCTTATCCCTACAATGAGCAGTTCTTC
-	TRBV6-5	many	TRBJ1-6	CASSYSTEYNSPLHF	TGTGCCAGCAGTTACTCGACGGAATATAATTCACCCCTCCACTTT
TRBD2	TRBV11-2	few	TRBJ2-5	CASSLRLAGGHETQYF	TGTGCCAGCAGCTTGAGACTAGCGGGGGGGCATGAGACCCAGTACTTC
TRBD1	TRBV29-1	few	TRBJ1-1	CSETGGGSTEAFF	TGCAGCGAGACAGGGGGAGGGAGCACTGAAGCTTTCTTT
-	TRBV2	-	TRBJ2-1	CASPWGDEQFF	TGTGCCAGCCCCTGGGGGGATGAGCAGTTCTTC
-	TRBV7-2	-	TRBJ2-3	CASSPNGAGSTDTQYF	TGTGCCAGCAGCCCGAATGGTGCGGGAAGCACAGATACGCAGTATTTT
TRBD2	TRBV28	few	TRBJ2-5	CASKEHPGQGRGETQYF	TGTGCCAGCAAGGAACACCCTGGACAAGGGAGGGGAGAGACCCAGTACTTC
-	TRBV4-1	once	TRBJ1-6	CASSQRTAAYNSPLHF	TGCGCCAGCAGCCAACGGACGGCTGCCTATAATTCACCCCTCCACTTT
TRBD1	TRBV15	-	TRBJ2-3	CATSRDLGTGGTDTQYF	TGTGCCACCAGCAGAGATCTTGGGACAGGGGGCACAGATACGCAGTATTTT
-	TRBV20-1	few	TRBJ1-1	CSASEAGGTEAFF	TGCAGTGCTAGTGAGGCCGGGGGCACTGAAGCTTTCTTT
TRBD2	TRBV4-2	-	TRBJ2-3	CASSQGTSAQRTDTQYF	TGTGCCAGCAGCCAGGGGACTAGCGCACAACGCACAGATACGCAGTATTTT
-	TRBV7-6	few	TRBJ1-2	CASRPRRLSADGGYTF	TGTGCCAGCAGGCCAAGACGGTTGTCAGCGGACGGGGGCTACACCTTC